This T cell receptor beta chain was identified during a study of spatial heterogeneity in lung cancer. As for the study in general: Each time, sequencing found more beta-chain sequences than alpha-chain sequences.

Time point specified: sample taken at primary tumor resection. Whole RNA, which was extracted from tumor, nontumor lung tissue or frozen PBMC, was sequenced without any cell sorting. TCRdb processed the 5' RACE reads anew with MiXCR; each CDR3 protein has one entry. The sample yields a few thousand distinct CDR3 sequences, 2.5% to 4% seen once. This clonotype occurred many times. The library was prepared for alpha chains; this beta chain is a stray read, so its frequency means little. Trimming took 2 bases from V and 1 from J, leaving 5 bases between them. The CDR3 runs to 13 residues. From germline, CDR1 is MNHEY and CDR2 SMNVEV (reference sequence).

Sequenced material: lung tissue, taken at surgery. The chain links TRBV27 to TRBJ1-1, with D unclear. This sequence originates from a human donor with early-stage non-small cell lung cancer. The CDR3 region is CASSLARNTEAFF. CDR3 sequence (DNA): TGTGCCAGCAGTTTAGCCAGGAACACTGAAGCTTTCTTT.